Each of the 21 T cell receptor beta chains below was sequenced from the same sample in a study of OX40 agonist ivuxolimab in advanced cancers. The library was produced with the immunoSEQ multiplex PCR assay. Entries here come from immuneACCESS through TCRdb and include only in-frame sequences with V and J called. Some clones fail to appear in such tables; in the studies checked, an unresolved V gene covers under half of the shortfall, and the cause of the remainder is unknown. The sample includes about 55,000 clones, with approximately 86% observed a single time. The ten largest make up over 9.5% of the sample. Source: CD4+ or CD8+ T cells sorted from blood, taken in a trial of the OX40 agonist ivuxolimab. Receptor source: an adult with an advanced solid tumor such as melanoma, head and neck, liver or kidney cancer.

This chain connects TRBV7-8 to TRBJ2-3, with D tentatively TRBD1 (6 bases). Per the germline V gene, CDR1 is SGHVS and CDR2 is FQNEAQ. Trimming stripped 2 bases from V and 2 bases from J, with 14 bases between. The CDR3 is 16 residues long. The CDR3 bases are TGTGCCAGCAGCTTACCGTGGACAGACAACACAGATACGCAGTATTTT. Its protein is CASSLPWTDNTDTQYF.

The sample holds one count of this clone. V and J are TRBV7-2 and TRBJ1-1; unclear D gene. CDR1 and CDR2 (germline): SGHTA, FQGNSA. The CDR3 totals 14 residues. V lost 1 base and J lost 8, with 14 bases in between. The CDR3 bases are TGTGCCAGCAGCTTAGTCACGAGGGCCCGGGAAGCTTTCTTT. It yields the protein CASSLVTRAREAFF.

The chain links TRBV7-9 to TRBJ2-1; D unresolved. Trimming stripped 1 base from V and 6 bases from J, with 10 bases between. The CDR3 extends over 14 amino acids. CDR1 SEHNR and CDR2 FQNEAQ come from the germline V gene (reference sequence). As DNA, the CDR3 is TGTGCCAGCAGCTTAGTCCAAACCCCCAATGAGCAGTTCTTC. Protein: CASSLVQTPNEQFF.

This sequence joins TRBV11-3 and TRBJ1-3; D gene unclear. The V and J ends lost 5 bases and 2 bases respectively, with 10 bases between them. Germline V lookup: CDR1 SGHNT, CDR2 YENEEA. CDR3 size: 14 residues. The CDR3 reads CASSPEAAGNTIYF. The CDR3 DNA follows: TGTGCCAGCAGCCCAGAGGCTGCTGGAAACACCATATATTTT.

The chain uses TRBV7-8 and TRBJ2-7; D possibly corresponds to TRBD1 (6 bases). The CDR3 consists of 15 residues. Germline loops: CDR1 SGHVS, CDR2 FQNEAQ. The V end lost 7 bases, the J end lost 4 bases, and 20 bases lay between the germline ends. For the CDR3, the DNA is TGTGCCAGCAACTTCGAGGGGGACCTCGGATACGAGCAGTACTTC. Protein sequence: CASNFEGDLGYEQYF.

The V gene is TRBV29-1, the J gene TRBJ2-4; D unresolved. Trimming left V 4 bases short and J 5 bases short, with 15 bases between. Germline assignment: CDR1 SQVTM and CDR2 ANQGSEA. The CDR3 extends over 14 amino acids. The CDR3 DNA reads TGCAGCGTTGTACCCCTGGGCGGTCAAAACATTCAGTACTTC. This sequence encodes CSVVPLGGQNIQYF.

This clone appeared once. The J gene is TRBJ1-1, the V gene TRBV5-4, with a weak D call TRBD1 (5 bases). The CDR3 has 14 amino acids. V gave up 6 bases and J gave up 3 bases, with 15 bases separating them. The germline CDR1 and CDR2 sequences are SGHNT and YYREEE (reference sequence). The CDR3 region is CASTRWGWDTEAFF. In nucleotides, the CDR3 is TGTGCCAGCACCCGATGGGGGTGGGACACTGAAGCTTTCTTT.

The J gene is TRBJ2-4, the V gene TRBV27, with unresolved D. Germline V gives CDR1 MNHEY, CDR2 SMNVEV (reference sequence). The V end was cut by 5 bases, the J end by 8 bases, with 16 bases between. The CDR3 is made up of 14 amino acids. CDR3 residues: CASSPSYGSDIQYF. The CDR3 DNA reads as TGTGCCAGCAGTCCCTCCTATGGATCCGACATTCAGTACTTC.

This chain uses TRBV11-2 with TRBJ2-1, with TRBD2 matching over 9 bases. Germline V gene data show CDR1 as SGHAT and CDR2 as FQNNGV. V was pared by 1 base and J by 5 bases, with 3 bases of the junction left unmatched. The length of the CDR3 is 15 residues. CDR3 loop: CASSLGGGVHNEQFF. In DNA form, the CDR3 reads TGTGCCAGCAGCTTAGGCGGGGGGGTCCACAATGAGCAGTTCTTC.

The chain couples TRBV5-4 to TRBJ2-5; D unresolved. Trimming left V 3 bases short and J 0 bases short, with 9 bases between. This CDR3 is built from 14 residues. The germline gives CDR1 SGHNT, CDR2 YYREEE (reference sequence). CDR3 sequence reads: CASSWVMDQETQYF. The DNA for the CDR3 is TGTGCCAGCAGCTGGGTAATGGACCAAGAGACCCAGTACTTC.

The rearrangement links TRBV27 to TRBJ1-5, with TRBD1 as a possible D gene (5 bases). The germline gives CDR1 MNHEY, CDR2 SMNVEV (reference sequence). The CDR3 extends over 15 amino acids. Trimming left V 0 bases short and J 9 bases short, with 15 bases between. The CDR3 DNA follows: TGTGCCAGCAGTTTATCGTTGGCAGGGCCGGGGCCCCAGCATTTT. Protein: CASSLSLAGPGPQHF.

This clone was picked up one time. The gene calls are TRBV7-9 and TRBJ2-7, with TRBD1 matching over 8 bases. CDR3 length: 17 residues. V gave up 2 bases and J gave up 0 bases; unmatched junction bases: 9. CDR1 SEHNR and CDR2 FQNEAQ come from the germline V gene (reference sequence). In nucleotides, the CDR3 is TGTGCCAGCAGCTTAATCGGACAGGGCCAATACTCCTACGAGCAGTACTTC. It translates to CASSLIGQGQYSYEQYF.

The chain couples TRBV5-6 to TRBJ2-7, with TRBD1 matching over 12 bases. After removal of 3 bases from V and 6 bases from J, the junction contained 4 bases not matched to a gene. The CDR3 totals 14 residues. Germline V gene data show CDR1 as SGHDT and CDR2 as YYEEEE. CDR3 nucleotides: TGTGCCAGCAGCTGGGACAGGGGGCCGTTCGAGCAGTACTTC. Translated, it gives CASSWDRGPFEQYF.

The rearrangement joins TRBV19 to TRBJ2-7; a possible D gene is TRBD2 (6 bases). The germline gives CDR1 LNHDA, CDR2 SQIVND (reference sequence). V dropped 8 bases and J dropped 4 bases, with 15 bases sitting between them. CDR3 length: 13 residues. CDR3 in DNA: TGTGCCAGTCGGGAGACTAGTCGATACGAGCAGTACTTC. Protein sequence: CASRETSRYEQYF.

The V call is TRBV4-2, the J call TRBJ1-1; D is unclear. The V gene's germline CDR1 is LGHNA and CDR2 YNFKEQ. This CDR3 comprises 15 residues. Trimming removed 4 bases from V and 0 bases from J, with 12 bases in between. The CDR3 spells CASSPLSGLNTEAFF. The CDR3, as DNA: TGTGCCAGCAGCCCCCTCTCTGGATTGAACACTGAAGCTTTCTTT.

The chain combines TRBV11-1 with TRBJ2-2; 12 nucleotides align to TRBD2. The germline CDR1 and CDR2 sequences are SGHAT and FQDESV (reference sequence). The CDR3 extends over 15 amino acids. V lost 8 bases and J lost 8; bases outside the gene matches: 9. The CDR3, as DNA: TGTGCCAGCGGACTAGCGGGGACCCTTGAGGGGGAGCTGTTTTTT. Amino acid sequence: CASGLAGTLEGELFF.

The chain combines TRBV10-2 with TRBJ1-3; TRBD1 agrees at 9 bases. V was pared by 11 bases and J by 7 bases, with 9 bases of the junction left unmatched. The germline CDR1 and CDR2 sequences are WSHSY and SAAADI. This CDR3 region has 13 residues. The chain's CDR3 is CAAPRTGENTIYF. The DNA for the CDR3 is TGCGCCGCACCTAGGACAGGGGAGAACACCATATATTTT.

The chain links TRBV5-4 to TRBJ2-7; D is ambiguous. Trimming shortened V by 3 bases and J by 2 bases, and 12 bases separated the two germline ends. Germline V CDR1 and CDR2: SGHNT, YYREEE (reference sequence). CDR3 length equals 14 residues. The DNA of the CDR3 is TGTGCCAGCAGCTCCCGGCACTCTACCTACGAGCAGTACTTC. This gives the protein CASSSRHSTYEQYF.

The table lists this clone with a few counts. DNA of the CDR3: TGTGCCAGCAGTTTTTGGGGGCAGCCCCAGCATTTT. It encodes CASSFWGQPQHF. This chain joins TRBV28 and TRBJ1-5, with D perhaps matching TRBD1 (5 bases). This CDR3 region has 12 residues. Trimming shortened V by 3 bases and J by 7 bases, and 7 bases separated the two germline ends. The germline V gene has CDR1 MDHEN and CDR2 SYDVKM. Together with reference TRBV28 and TRBJ1-5, the CDR3 gives the full variable domain: DVKVTQSSRYLVKRTGEKVFLECVQDMDHENMFWYRQDPGLGLRLIYFSYDVKMKEKGDIPEGYSVSREKKERFSLILESASTNQTSMYLCASSFWGQPQHFGDGTRLSIL.

The chain carries TRBV19 and TRBJ2-3; D unclear. V was trimmed by 5 bases and J by 6 bases, leaving 9 bases between them. CDR3 size: 12 residues. CDR1 is LNHDA and CDR2 is SQIVND in the germline V gene (reference sequence). CDR3 sequence (DNA): TGTGCCAGTAGTGTTGATTTGGATACGCAGTATTTT. Translating gives CASSVDLDTQYF.

In its sample, this clone was seen once. The chain recombines TRBV7-8 with TRBJ1-5, with D possibly TRBD1 on 5 matching bases. There are 16 residues in the CDR3. V was shortened by 1 base and J by 6 bases, with 16 bases between the two germline ends. CDR1 and CDR2 (germline): SGHVS, FQNEAQ. CDR3 in amino acids: CASSLVVASQGQPQHF. CDR3 in DNA: TGTGCCAGCAGCTTAGTAGTGGCGTCCCAGGGTCAGCCCCAGCATTTT.